This entry concerns a single TCR beta chain. Its target is not known. The record originates from a study of blood T cells in healthy people across ages. The authors drew about 10 milliliters of peripheral blood from each donor. General study findings and limits: It was held that diversity estimates obtained from one million T cells represented underestimates.

A second PCR of 7 to 11 cycles used a sample-barcoded 5' primer and a J-beta primer mix. Every sample returned 2.5 million or more CDR3-containing paired-end reads. One entry per CDR3 protein, called by TCRdb with MiXCR from the 5' RACE reads. The sample includes around 1.7 million distinct CDR3 sequences, approximately 28% of them seen just once. This clonotype originated in a woman in her twenties or thirties in good health. Material for sequencing was blood.

CDR3 DNA: TGTGCCAGCAGTGGACCCAACAGGGGGGGGAGTGAAAAACTGTTTTTT. It encodes CASSGPNRGGSEKLFF. This chain joins TRBV6-1 and TRBJ1-4, with 8 bases aligning to TRBD1. The CDR3 covers 16 residues. In germline, CDR1 is MNHNS, CDR2 SASEGT. With V trimmed by 4 bases and J by 7 bases, 11 bases remained unmatched.